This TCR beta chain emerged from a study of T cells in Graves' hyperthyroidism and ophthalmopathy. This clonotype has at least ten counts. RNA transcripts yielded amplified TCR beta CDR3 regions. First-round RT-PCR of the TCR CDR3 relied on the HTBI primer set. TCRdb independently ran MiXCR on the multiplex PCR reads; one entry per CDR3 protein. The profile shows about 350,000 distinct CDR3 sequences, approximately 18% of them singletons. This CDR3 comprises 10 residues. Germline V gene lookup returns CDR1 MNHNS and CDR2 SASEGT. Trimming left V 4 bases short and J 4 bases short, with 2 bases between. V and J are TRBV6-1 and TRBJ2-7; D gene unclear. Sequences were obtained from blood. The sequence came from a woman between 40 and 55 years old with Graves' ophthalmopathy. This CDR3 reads CASSVYEQYF. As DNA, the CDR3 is TGTGCCAGCAGTGTTTACGAGCAGTACTTC.